Each of the 5 T cell receptor beta chains below was sequenced from the same sample in a study of beta chain features in type 1 diabetes. As every portion of the isolated RNA was reverse transcribed, the sequencing read expressed TCRB transcripts. Assay used: immunoSEQ multiplex PCR; TCRdb lists only in-frame clones, some missing. This sample carries around 500,000 clones, roughly 11% of them seen once, and the ten largest clones take approximately 0.05%. Material for sequencing was naive CD4+ T cells from blood. The source of these receptors is a woman between 18 and 29 years old in good health.

This clone was detected a few times. The chain has TRBV14 and TRBJ2-3; possibly TRBD1 or TRBD2 for D (6 bases each). This CDR3 region has 13 residues. Germline assignment: CDR1 SGHDN and CDR2 FVKESK. The V end lost 3 bases, the J end lost 7 bases, and 11 bases lay between the germline ends. CDR3 protein: CASSHRGGHTQYF. In DNA form, the CDR3 reads TGTGCCAGCAGCCACCGTGGGGGGCATACGCAGTATTTT.

This clone has just a few counts. The rearrangement links TRBV7-6 to TRBJ2-2, with a tentative D call TRBD1 (6 bases). The CDR3 totals 15 residues. Germline-derived CDR1 and CDR2 are SGHVS and FNYEAQ. Deletions cut 4 bases from V and 1 base from J, with 10 bases between. The CDR3 DNA reads TGTGCCAGCAGCTCCGAGGACAGGAACACCGGGGAGCTGTTTTTT. It yields the protein CASSSEDRNTGELFF.

This clone was picked up a small number of times. The chain recombines TRBV7-2 with TRBJ2-5; D is unresolved. CDR1 is SGHTA, CDR2 FQGNSA, per germline. This CDR3 has 15 amino acids. Trimming removed 5 bases from V and 4 bases from J, with 17 bases in between. Here the CDR3 DNA reads TGTGCCAGCAGCGGGATGAGACCAGGAATAGAGACCCAGTACTTC. Translation gives CASSGMRPGIETQYF. Full variable domain (rest looked up from reference TRBV7-2 and TRBJ2-5): GAGVSQSPSNKVTEKGKDVELRCDPISGHTALYWYRQSLGQGLEFLIYFQGNSAPDKSGLPSDRFSAERTGGSVSTLTIQRTQQEDSAVYLCASSGMRPGIETQYFGPGTRLLVL.

This clone showed up just a few times. This chain joins TRBV15 and TRBJ1-4; D is possibly TRBD1 (5 bases). CDR3 length: 14 residues. Germline-derived CDR1 and CDR2 are LNHNV and YYDKDF (reference sequence). Trimming left V 1 base short and J 8 bases short, with 11 bases between. For the CDR3, the DNA is TGTGCCACCAGCAGAGGAGGGACCGAAGAAAAACTGTTTTTT. Encoded protein: CATSRGGTEEKLFF.

The rearrangement links TRBV11-2 to TRBJ2-1; 10 bases match TRBD2. V dropped 3 bases and J dropped 8; count of bases not matched to a gene: 10. Germline lookup yields CDR1 SGHAT and CDR2 FQNNGV. The CDR3 loop spans 16 amino acids. The CDR3 reads CASSFRRAGGHYEQFF. In nucleotides, the CDR3 is TGTGCCAGCAGCTTCAGACGAGCGGGAGGGCATTATGAGCAGTTCTTC.